The rows below give T cell receptor beta chains drawn from one sample of a study of CD8+ T cells in alopecia areata. The protocol was immunoSEQ multiplex PCR, while the TCRdb copy is restricted to in-frame clones and leaves out a portion. Here the sample spans more than 90,000 clones, roughly three fifths being singletons. The material was CD8+ T cells sorted from blood, obtained at roughly week 58, from a patient treated with tofacitinib. These receptors were taken from a human donor with alopecia areata. Both conserved end residues are part of each CDR3. D genes are given only for firm matches. Clone size appears in some rows only: once, few, many, or a class for an expanded clone.

-	TRBV30	-	TRBJ1-2	TGTGCCTGGGCACGGGGGGCGGCTAACTATGGCTACACCTTC	CAWARGAANYGYTF
-	TRBV7-6	-	TRBJ1-5	TGTGCCAGCAGCTCCCCCGGACGGCTCAATCAGCCCCAGCATTTT	CASSSPGRLNQPQHF
few	TRBV11-2	TRBD1	TRBJ2-5	TGTGCCAGCAGCTCCTCGGCCTCTACAGGGGTCGAGACCCAGTACTTC	CASSSSASTGVETQYF
-	TRBV2	TRBD1	TRBJ1-5	TGTGCCAGCAGGGAAGGACAGGGTGGCAATCAGCCCCAGCATTTT	CASREGQGGNQPQHF
-	TRBV6-6	-	TRBJ1-5	TGTGCCAGCAGTTACGCCAGGAGCAATCAGCCCCAGCATTTT	CASSYARSNQPQHF
few	TRBV7-9	-	TRBJ2-7	TGTGCCAGCAGCTTAAGCCGGAGCCCGGGGGAGCAGTACTTC	CASSLSRSPGEQYF
few	TRBV7-9	-	TRBJ2-7	TGTGCCAGCAGCTTAGGGTCCTACGAGCAGTACTTC	CASSLGSYEQYF
-	TRBV7-9	-	TRBJ2-4	TGTGCCAGCAGCTTATCCGGTGAAGGGGCGGCCAAAAACATTCAGTACTTC	CASSLSGEGAAKNIQYF
-	TRBV19	-	TRBJ1-2	TGTGCCACCGGGGACGAGGGCTTTATCTATGGCTACACCTTC	CATGDEGFIYGYTF
few	TRBV10-3	-	TRBJ2-2	TGTGCCATAGAGAGGGGTGGCGGGGAGCTGTTTTTT	CAIERGGGELFF
-	TRBV4-2	-	TRBJ1-1	TGTGCCAGCAGCCAAGAGTCCCAGGGAGGGGCGGACACTGAAGCTTTCTTT	CASSQESQGGADTEAFF
few	TRBV19	TRBD1	TRBJ1-1	TGTGCCAGTAGCCGGGACAGGGGGAACACTGAAGCTTTCTTT	CASSRDRGNTEAFF
-	TRBV18	-	TRBJ2-3	TGTGCCAGCTCACCACTCGGCCAGCAAACAGATACGCAGTATTTT	CASSPLGQQTDTQYF
few	TRBV18	-	TRBJ2-7	TGTGCCAGCTCACCACTACCTCGGCGTTTTTACGAGCAGTACTTC	CASSPLPRRFYEQYF
-	TRBV6-1	TRBD1	TRBJ2-1	TGTGCCAGCCTCGGACAGGGGGGCTACAATGAGCAGTTCTTC	CASLGQGGYNEQFF
-	TRBV27	-	TRBJ2-7	TGTGCCAGCTCCTCGCCCGGCGGGGCCGCCTACGAGCAGTACTTC	CASSSPGGAAYEQYF
-	TRBV10-2	-	TRBJ2-1	TGCGCCAGCAGTGAGGGCAGGGCAAGCTTCTTC	CASSEGRASFF
-	TRBV7-6	-	TRBJ2-3	TGTGCCAGCAGCTTAGTCGCGAGTACAGATACGCAGTATTTT	CASSLVASTDTQYF
-	TRBV14	-	TRBJ1-2	TGTGCCAGCAGCCAAGATCCGGTTTCGGAAGGCTACACCTTC	CASSQDPVSEGYTF
-	TRBV6-5	-	TRBJ2-7	TGTGCCAGCTCGGGGGGCCAGGGTCTCTACGAGCAGTACTTC	CASSGGQGLYEQYF
-	TRBV30	-	TRBJ2-5	TGTGCCTGGAGTCTGGCTCTTGTTCAAGAGACCCAGTACTTC	CAWSLALVQETQYF
-	TRBV5-6	-	TRBJ1-5	TGTGCCAGCAGCTTGGCCGGGGGTGGGGGCAATCAGCCCCAGCATTTT	CASSLAGGGGNQPQHF
-	TRBV4-1	-	TRBJ2-5	TGCGCCAGCAGCTTAAGAGCGAAGGAGACCCAGTACTTC	CASSLRAKETQYF
-	TRBV7-9	-	TRBJ1-2	TGTGCCAGCAGAGACCGACAGGACGACTATGGCTACACCTTC	CASRDRQDDYGYTF